This paragraph covers one T cell receptor beta chain sequence. The antigen is undetermined. This specimen belongs to a study of shared clonotypes between healthy human individuals. Study-wide context: Donors had three CD4 naive, three CD4 memory, two CD8 naive and one CD8 memory plate apiece.

Study results and caveats: In contrast to clonotypes shared by all four donors, non-shared clonotypes had lower generation probabilities.

Researchers divided each subset's genomic DNA evenly across several immunoSEQ plates. Using immunoSEQ multiplex PCR, the repertoire was profiled, and TCRdb retains in-frame clones only, with some absent. Of around 1,900,000 clones listed, approximately 92% were seen once; the top ten hold around 1.7%. CD8 cells regarded as naive lacked CD45RO, were positively chosen for CCR7, and omitted terminally differentiated effector memory CD45RA+ cells. None of the donors, who were healthy HIV-negative adults, had recently had acute infections or vaccinations. Germline V gene data show CDR1 as SEHNR and CDR2 as FQNEAQ (reference sequence). The V and J ends lost 1 base and 3 bases respectively, with 7 bases between them. The CDR3 is 13 amino acids.

This chain joins TRBV7-9 and TRBJ2-7, with D possibly matching TRBD2 (5 bases). The clonotype comes from a man between 18 and 35 years old in good health. Some clones in this sample may be carry-over from other donors' samples. Sequencing was carried out using naive CD8+ T cells from PBMCs. The CDR3 here is CASSLDEGYEQYF. DNA for the CDR3: TGTGCCAGCAGCTTAGACGAGGGCTACGAGCAGTACTTC.